This record concerns one TCR beta chain sequence. Its antigen is currently unknown. The sample is drawn from a study of T cells expressing NK-cell markers. Study-wide findings and caveats: CD8+ T cells in 5 to 7 donors included dominant NKG2C+ clonotypes at roughly 1.0-8%.

Germline V gene lookup returns CDR1 SGHDT and CDR2 YYEEEE. The CDR3 has 13 residues. 5'RACE template switching with UMIs generated TCR beta cDNA. TCRdb re-called the 5' RACE reads and catalogs CDR3 proteins one per entry, DNA excluded. This sample's table has 350,000 to 450,000 distinct CDR3 sequences. The sequenced material came from blood T cells: a sorted CD56 or NKG2C T cell subset, CD4+ or CD8+ T cells, or bulk PBMC T cells (not recorded which). The TCR sequence derives from a man aged 18 to 69 in good health. V usage is TRBV5-6 and J usage is TRBJ1-2; TCRdb indicates TRBD1, and absent DNA this call remains unverified. The CDR3 loop is CASSGDTYYGYTF.